Listed below are T cell receptor beta chains from one sample, sequenced in a study of regulatory and conventional T cells in RAG deficiency. Clones were read by immunoSEQ multiplex PCR, and TCRdb kept only the in-frame ones, dropping some. The table lists roughly 12,000 clones, just under 95% of them singletons. This sample also appeared in a second study, on regulatory T cells.

The specimen was CD4+ effector T cells sorted from blood. The source is a human donor in good health. The CDR3 runs from the conserved cysteine through the conserved F or W. Fields, in order: clone size, V gene, J gene, D gene, CDR3 DNA, CDR3 protein. The D gene is left open where the match is weak. Rows give clone size only sometimes, using once, few, many, or a class for an expanded clone.

NA	TRBV18	TRBJ2-7	NA	TGTGCCAGCTCACCAGGGGCGTACGAGCAGTACTTC	CASSPGAYEQYF
NA	TRBV7-9	TRBJ1-1	TRBD1	TGTGCCAGCAGCTTAATGGGACAGATAAACACTGAAGCTTTCTTT	CASSLMGQINTEAFF
NA	TRBV4-1	TRBJ1-2	NA	TGCGCCAGCAGCCAAGACCGGGCGAAGGACGGCCGTGGCTACACCTTC	CASSQDRAKDGRGYTF
once	TRBV5-1	TRBJ1-2	TRBD1	TGCGCCAGCAGCTCGGGACAGGGGGTGGCTAACTATGGCTACACCTTC	CASSSGQGVANYGYTF
NA	TRBV6-1	TRBJ2-1	TRBD1	TGTGCCAGCACCGACAGGGATCCCTACAATGAGCAGTTCTTC	CASTDRDPYNEQFF
NA	TRBV9	TRBJ2-1	NA	TGTGCCAGCAGCCCAGATCTACCAACCGAGCAGTTCTTC	CASSPDLPTEQFF
NA	TRBV5-4	TRBJ2-7	NA	TGTGCCAGCAGCTTTTTTGTGGGAGAGACCTACGAGCAGTACTTC	CASSFFVGETYEQYF
NA	TRBV2	TRBJ1-1	NA	TGTGCCAGCAACCTCGGGGGGATGAACACTGAAGCTTTCTTT	CASNLGGMNTEAFF
NA	TRBV11-2	TRBJ1-1	NA	TGTGCCAGCAGCACCACAGGGATGAGAGGGGCTGAAGCTTTCTTT	CASSTTGMRGAEAFF
NA	TRBV6-5	TRBJ2-7	NA	TGTGCCAGCAGTTACCTCGGGGAGCAGTACTTC	CASSYLGEQYF
NA	TRBV9	TRBJ2-5	TRBD1	TGTGCCAGCAGCCCAGGGGGTGGGACAGGCCAAGAGACCCAGTACTTC	CASSPGGGTGQETQYF
NA	TRBV6-1	TRBJ1-2	NA	TGTGCCAGCAGTGAGGGCCGTAGGTATGGCTACACCTTC	CASSEGRRYGYTF
NA	TRBV19	TRBJ1-2	NA	TGTGCCAGTAAGAGCATACAGAATAACTATGGCTACACCTTC	CASKSIQNNYGYTF
NA	TRBV30	TRBJ2-3	TRBD2	TGTGCCTGGAGTGTACCTAGCGGGGGAGGAACAGATACGCAGTATTTT	CAWSVPSGGGTDTQYF
NA	TRBV6-1	TRBJ2-1	NA	TGTGCCAGCAGTGAAGCGCTTGGTAGCACTGAGCAGTTCTTC	CASSEALGSTEQFF
NA	TRBV7-8	TRBJ1-1	NA	TGTGCCAGCAGCTTAGGATTCACGAACACTGAAGCTTTCTTT	CASSLGFTNTEAFF
NA	TRBV6-5	TRBJ2-5	NA	TGTGCCAGCAGTTTCTTGGAGACCCAGTACTTC	CASSFLETQYF
NA	TRBV28	TRBJ2-1	NA	TGTGCCAGCACCCCGGGGGGCCGCGATGAGCAGTTCTTC	CASTPGGRDEQFF